This TCR beta chain was profiled in a study of cytomegalovirus exposure and HLA in healthy donors. Trimming cost V 3 bases and J 1 base, with 5 bases left between them. CDR3 length: 13 amino acids. Germline values: CDR1 SGHTA, CDR2 FQGNSA. TCRdb's table, derived via immunoSEQ multiplex PCR, lists solely in-frame clones and lacks some. The table lists tens of thousands of clones, over 75% of them singletons, with approximately 2% in the top ten. This TCR came from a woman in her twenties or thirties in good health and CMV-seronegative. The sequenced material came from PBMCs. V usage is TRBV7-2 and J usage is TRBJ2-3; maybe TRBD2 (5 bases). The CDR3 DNA reads TGTGCCAGCAGCTTCGGGGGCACAGATACGCAGTATTTT. Its translation is CASSFGGTDTQYF.